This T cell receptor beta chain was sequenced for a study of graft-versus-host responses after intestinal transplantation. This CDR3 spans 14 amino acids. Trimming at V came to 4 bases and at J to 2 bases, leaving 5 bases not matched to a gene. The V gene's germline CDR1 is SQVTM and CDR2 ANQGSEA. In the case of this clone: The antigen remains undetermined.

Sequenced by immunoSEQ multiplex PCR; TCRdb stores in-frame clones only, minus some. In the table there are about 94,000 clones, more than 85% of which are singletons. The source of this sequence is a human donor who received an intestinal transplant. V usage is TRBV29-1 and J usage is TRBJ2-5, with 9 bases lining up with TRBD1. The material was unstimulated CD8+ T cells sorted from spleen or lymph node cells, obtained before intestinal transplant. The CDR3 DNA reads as TGCAGCGTTGGCGGGGACAGGGTACAAGAGACCCAGTACTTC. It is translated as CSVGGDRVQETQYF.